The 30 T cell receptor beta chains listed next were all sequenced from one sample in a study of regulatory T cells in long-lasting Graves disease. Time point in this sample: newly diagnosed GD, antithyroid drugs for less than 3 months. Isolated PBMC RNA provided the starting material for the TCR library. With iRepertoire HTBI primers and Arm-PCR of CDR3 regions, TCR beta libraries were built. TCRdb recomputed calls from the multiplex PCR reads with MiXCR, one row per CDR3 protein. This table holds some 340,000 distinct CDR3 sequences, about 10% found once. Another study also made use of these data, one on T cells in Graves' hyperthyroidism and ophthalmopathy.

The sequences come from peripheral blood mononuclear cells (PBMCs), collected at new diagnosis, from a patient treated with antithyroid drugs. The source of these receptors is a woman under 30 with Graves disease.

There are many counts of this clonotype. The chain has TRBV7-2 and TRBJ1-1, with D perhaps TRBD1 (5 bases). V was cut by 3 bases and J by 11 bases, with 19 bases left in between. The CDR3 sequence is 14 residues long. Looked up from germline, CDR1 is SGHTA and CDR2 is FQGNSA. The DNA for the CDR3 is TGTGCCAGCAGCTTCCTTGACCCCCGGGACGGGGCTTTCTTT. Its translation: CASSFLDPRDGAFF.

This clonotype was seen a single time. A read error may explain this, as a much larger clone is one base away. Since no conserved phenylalanine or tryptophan closes the CDR3, a read error is the likely cause. The chain links TRBV4-2 to TRBJ2-5; D is possibly TRBD2 (6 bases). The germline V and J ends were trimmed by 5 bases and 5 bases, with 9 bases remaining between them. The CDR3 runs 12 residues. Germline V gene data show CDR1 as LGHNA and CDR2 as YNFKEQ. The CDR3 bases are TGTGCCAGCAGCTCGGGGAGGGAGACCCAGTACCTC. Translating gives CASSSGRETQYL.

This clonotype showed up many times. The V and J genes are TRBV20-1 and TRBJ2-5; D is ambiguous. The CDR3 has 11 residues. V gave up 6 bases and J gave up 5 bases, with 10 bases separating them. The germline CDR1 and CDR2 sequences are DFQATT and SNEGSKA (reference sequence). CDR3 loop: CSAWTRETQYF. The CDR3 DNA reads TGCAGTGCGTGGACCAGGGAGACCCAGTACTTC.

This clonotype was detected many times. The rearrangement joins TRBV6-1 to TRBJ2-2, with 7 bases that match TRBD1. In germline, CDR1 is MNHNS, CDR2 SASEGT. V lost 4 bases and J lost 2; bases outside the gene matches: 7. The CDR3 contains 16 residues. The CDR3 DNA reads TGTGCCAGCAGTGGACAGACAGGGAGTAACACCGGGGAGCTGTTTTTT. Translation: CASSGQTGSNTGELFF.

Concerning this clonotype: A read error may explain this, as a much larger clone is one base away. V is TRBV27 and J is TRBJ2-1; TRBD2 matches 8 bases. Germline-derived CDR1 and CDR2 are MNHEY and SMNVEV (reference sequence). This CDR3 is 16 amino acids long. The CDR3 sequence: CASSLMAGGTYNEQSF. The CDR3 DNA follows: TGTGCCAGCAGTTTAATGGCGGGAGGCACCTACAATGAGCAGTCCTTC.

This clonotype was observed at least ten times. V and J are TRBV7-2 and TRBJ2-3; no clear D gene. In germline, CDR1 is SGHTA, CDR2 FQGNSA. The CDR3 has 13 residues. With 1 base removed from V and 4 bases from J, the gap between germline ends came to 6 bases. The CDR3 DNA sequence: TGTGCCAGCAGCTTAGGAGTCGCAGATACGCAGTATTTT. It is translated as CASSLGVADTQYF.

This clonotype occurred many times. The chain uses TRBV7-6 and TRBJ2-5, with no clear D. This CDR3 comprises 13 residues. V lost 1 base and J lost 2, with 5 bases in between. Germline values: CDR1 SGHVS, CDR2 FNYEAQ. The CDR3 nucleotides are TGTGCCAGCAGCTTAGAACATCAAGAGACCCAGTACTTC. It yields the protein CASSLEHQETQYF.

This clonotype was counted at least ten times. Here the CDR3 reads CASSLGWTSGSGNEQFF. The CDR3 DNA reads TGTGCCAGCAGCTTAGGATGGACTAGCGGGAGTGGTAATGAGCAGTTCTTC. The chain uses TRBV7-9 and TRBJ2-1, with TRBD2 matching over 13 bases. The CDR3 runs to 17 residues. Germline V CDR1 and CDR2: SEHNR, FQNEAQ (reference sequence). The junction had 7 bases not matched to a gene; V was cut back by 1 base and J by 7 bases.

In this sample, this clonotype turned up many times. In DNA, the CDR3 is TGTGCCACCAGCAGAGATGAACCGGAGACCCAGTACTTC. It encodes CATSRDEPETQYF. J is TRBJ2-5 and V is TRBV15; D not resolved. The CDR3 runs to 13 residues. V was pared by 0 bases and J by 5 bases, with 7 bases between. Germline CDR1 LNHNV, CDR2 YYDKDF (reference sequence).

This clonotype was recorded many times. The chain employs TRBV7-3 and TRBJ2-7; D may be TRBD2 (5 bases). This CDR3 contains 15 residues. Trimming took off 3 bases at V and 3 bases at J, with 15 bases between the two ends. Germline CDR1 and CDR2: SGHTA and FQGTGA. The CDR3 region has the DNA TGTGCCAGCAGCTTTGGGAGCTCCAACGGCTACGAGCAGTACTTC. The encoded protein is CASSFGSSNGYEQYF.

The V call is TRBV9, the J call TRBJ2-1, with a tentative D call TRBD2 (5 bases). The CDR3 contains 17 residues. Trimming removed 3 bases at V and 1 base at J, with 17 bases between. Per germline, CDR1 SGDLS and CDR2 YYNGEE. CDR3 coding DNA: TGTGCCAGCAGCGGAAACCGGTCCCGCGGGTCCTACAATGAGCAGTTCTTC. Protein: CASSGNRSRGSYNEQFF. Complete variable domain (other parts from reference TRBV9 and TRBJ2-1): DSGVTQTPKHLITATGQRVTLRCSPRSGDLSVYWYQQSLDQGLQFLIQYYNGEERAKGNILERFSAQQFPDLHSELNLSSLELGDSALYFCASSGNRSRGSYNEQFFGPGTRLTVL.

This clonotype has a count of ten or more. The genes are TRBV24-1 and TRBJ2-2; 9 nucleotides align to TRBD2. This CDR3 has 19 residues. Germline CDR1 and CDR2: KGHDR and SFDVKD. The ends lost 1 base at V and 2 bases at J; junction bases unmatched: 10. This CDR3 is CATSDLWAGGILNTGELFF. In DNA, the CDR3 is TGTGCCACCAGTGATTTATGGGCGGGAGGGATACTAAACACCGGGGAGCTGTTTTTT.

About this clonotype: A much larger clone differs from this one at a single base, so this may be a read error. The chain is built from TRBV12-3 or TRBV12-4 and TRBJ2-4, with D maybe TRBD2 (6 bases). This CDR3 spans 14 amino acids. CDR3: CASSLELAENIQYF. The CDR3 DNA reads TGTGCCAGCAGTTTAGAACTAGCCGAAAACATTCAGTACTTC.

This clonotype was seen ten or more times. This chain uses TRBV20-1 with TRBJ1-1; D is ambiguous. V lost 0 bases and J lost 5, with 10 bases in between. Germline lookup yields CDR1 DFQATT and CDR2 SNEGSKA (reference sequence). The CDR3 sequence is 13 residues long. The CDR3 region has the DNA TGCAGTGCTAGAGATCTGGCAGTTACTGAAGCTTTCTTT. It codes for CSARDLAVTEAFF.

This clonotype was recorded at least ten times. This chain joins TRBV27 and TRBJ1-4, with D unresolved. The CDR3 is made up of 14 amino acids. Germline-derived CDR1 and CDR2 are MNHEY and SMNVEV (reference sequence). Trimming took off 9 bases at V and 1 base at J, with 12 bases between the two ends. For the CDR3, the DNA is TGTGCCAGTTCCCGATGGGGAACTAATGAAAAACTGTTTTTT. The encoded protein is CASSRWGTNEKLFF. The whole variable domain, remainder taken from reference TRBV27 and TRBJ1-4, is EAQVTQNPRYLITVTGKKLTVTCSQNMNHEYMSWYRQDPGLGLRQIYYSMNVEVTDKGDVPEGYKVSRKEKRNFPLILESPSPNQTSLYFCASSRWGTNEKLFFGSGTQLSVL.

The sample holds a few counts of this clonotype. The chain couples TRBV6-2 or TRBV6-3 to TRBJ1-5, with 9 bases lining up with TRBD1. Losses at the gene ends were 6 bases for V and 4 bases for J; bases not matched to a gene: 4. CDR3 length: 14 residues. Germline V gene data show CDR1 as MNHEY and CDR2 as SVGEGT. CDR3 sequence: CASRGTGTNQPQHF. DNA of the CDR3: TGTGCCAGCAGGGGGACAGGGACGAATCAGCCCCAGCATTTT.

This clonotype came up many times. This chain connects TRBV19 to TRBJ2-1, with 8 bases identical to TRBD1. The CDR3 is 13 amino acids. CDR1 is LNHDA and CDR2 is SQIVND in the germline V gene (reference sequence). V lost 5 bases, J lost 6 bases, and 3 bases stayed unmatched. CDR3 loop: CASSSTGGNEQFF. CDR3 nucleotide sequence: TGTGCCAGTAGTTCTACAGGGGGCAATGAGCAGTTCTTC. Drawing the rest from reference TRBV19 and TRBJ2-1, the complete variable domain is DGGITQSPKYLFRKEGQNVTLSCEQNLNHDAMYWYRQDPGQGLRLIYYSQIVNDFQKGDIAEGYSVSREKKESFPLTVTSAQKNPTAFYLCASSSTGGNEQFFGPGTRLTVL.

The CDR3 spells CAISERRSTQYF. CDR3 DNA sequence: TGTGCCATCAGTGAGCGCCGTAGTACGCAGTATTTT. The chain couples TRBV10-3 to TRBJ2-3; D is undetermined. Germline V gene lookup returns CDR1 ENHRY and CDR2 SYGVKD. Trimming left V 2 bases short and J 8 bases short, with 8 bases between. The CDR3 is 12 amino acids.

This clonotype occurred many times. The J gene is TRBJ1-6, the V gene TRBV7-3; 7 bases are shared with TRBD1. Germline V CDR1 and CDR2: SGHTA, FQGTGA. J was trimmed by 7 bases and V by 3 bases; bases with no gene match: 3. The CDR3 has 14 amino acids. The CDR3, as DNA: TGTGCCAGCAGCTTGACAGGGCGGAATTCACCCCTCCACTTT. Translated: CASSLTGRNSPLHF.

This clonotype was seen at least ten times. The CDR3 coding sequence is TGTGCCAGCAGTCTAGCGGGAGTTGCCCAAGAGACCCAGTACTTC. This sequence encodes CASSLAGVAQETQYF. V and J are TRBV6-1 and TRBJ2-5; TRBD2 agrees at 10 bases. V trimming: 5 bases; J trimming: 1 base; junction bases outside the gene matches: 4. The CDR3 covers 15 residues. Germline loops: CDR1 MNHNS, CDR2 SASEGT.

This clonotype was found many times. The CDR3 spells CASRGQKGNNEKLFF. CDR3 bases: TGTGCCAGCAGGGGACAGAAGGGGAATAATGAAAAACTGTTTTTT. This rearrangement joins TRBV2 to TRBJ1-4, with 7 bases matching TRBD1. Germline trimming cut 6 bases from V and 4 bases from J; bases unmatched to any gene: 8. This CDR3 contains 15 residues. CDR1 is SNHLY and CDR2 is FYNNEI in the germline V gene. Complete variable domain (other parts from reference TRBV2 and TRBJ1-4): EPEVTQTPSHQVTQMGQEVILRCVPISNHLYFYWYRQILGQKVEFLVSFYNNEISEKSEIFDDQFSVERPDGSNFTLKIRSTKLEDSAMYFCASRGQKGNNEKLFFGSGTQLSVL.

This clonotype was seen repeatedly, ten times or more. The V call is TRBV20-1, the J call TRBJ1-1; D call uncertain. The CDR3 is made up of 12 amino acids. Trimming left V 6 bases short and J 1 base short, with 9 bases between. Germline V gene lookup returns CDR1 DFQATT and CDR2 SNEGSKA (reference sequence). The DNA for the CDR3 is TGCAGTGCCAATGGACCGAACACTGAAGCTTTCTTT. Translating gives CSANGPNTEAFF.

The V gene is TRBV12-3 or TRBV12-4, the J gene TRBJ2-5; 7 bases match TRBD2. The CDR3 extends over 16 amino acids. With 6 bases clipped from V and 1 base from J, the junction kept 11 bases outside the gene matches. The CDR3: CASSRTSVVSQETQYF. In nucleotides, the CDR3 is TGTGCCAGCAGCCGTACTAGCGTTGTTTCCCAAGAGACCCAGTACTTC.

This clonotype was detected ten times or more. The chain has TRBV19 and TRBJ2-1, with D possibly matching TRBD2 (5 bases). The germline V and J ends were trimmed by 1 base and 8 bases, with 12 bases remaining between them. This CDR3 spans 14 amino acids. In germline, CDR1 is LNHDA, CDR2 SQIVND (reference sequence). The CDR3 protein is CASSIGVFSDEQFF. The CDR3 region has the DNA TGTGCCAGTAGTATAGGCGTCTTTAGCGATGAGCAGTTCTTC.

Many counts were recorded for this clonotype. The gene calls are TRBV11-2 and TRBJ2-7; a weak D match, TRBD2 (6 bases). The germline V and J ends were trimmed by 0 bases and 5 bases, with 17 bases remaining between them. CDR1 is SGHAT, CDR2 FQNNGV, per germline. This CDR3 has 16 amino acids. For the CDR3, the DNA is TGTGCCAGCAGCTTAGATCCGGGACTCCTTGGGCACGAGCAGTACTTC. It is translated as CASSLDPGLLGHEQYF.

The V call is TRBV14, the J call TRBJ2-1, with D maybe TRBD2 (5 bases). The germline V gene has CDR1 SGHDN and CDR2 FVKESK. The CDR3 is 13 residues long. V shed 6 bases and J shed 4 bases, with 10 bases lying between them. CDR3 amino acids: CASRPGGYNEQFF. CDR3 DNA sequence: TGTGCCAGCAGACCAGGAGGATACAATGAGCAGTTCTTC.

There are a few counts of this clonotype. The genes are TRBV6-1 and TRBJ1-6; 7 nucleotides align to TRBD1. V gave up 5 bases and J gave up 7 bases; unmatched junction bases: 8. This CDR3 has 15 residues. Germline CDR1 and CDR2: MNHNS and SASEGT. The CDR3 nucleotides read TGTGCCAGCAGTCAAGGGGGCTCGGTGAATTCACCCCTCCACTTT. The encoded protein is CASSQGGSVNSPLHF.

This clonotype was counted ten times or more. V and J are TRBV5-6 and TRBJ2-2, with TRBD2 matching over 10 bases. Germline lookup yields CDR1 SGHDT and CDR2 YYEEEE. J gave up 3 bases and V 2 bases, and 7 bases lay outside the gene matches. The CDR3 is 17 residues long. CDR3 sequence: CASSFRPGLAHTGELFF. In nucleotides, the CDR3 is TGTGCCAGCAGCTTTAGACCGGGACTAGCGCACACCGGGGAGCTGTTTTTT.

This clonotype was seen many times. The CDR3 DNA sequence: TGTGCCAGCAAGTTGTTTAGAGGGTACCAAGAGACCCAGTACTTC. It translates to CASKLFRGYQETQYF. The V and J genes are TRBV2 and TRBJ2-5, with D maybe TRBD2 (5 bases). There are 15 residues in the CDR3. V was pared by 7 bases and J by 0 bases, with 15 bases between. CDR1 is SNHLY and CDR2 is FYNNEI in the germline V gene.

This clonotype was counted at least ten times. J is TRBJ2-3 and V is TRBV7-8; D remains unclear. The CDR3 extends over 13 amino acids. V shed 5 bases and J shed 4 bases, with 10 bases lying between them. Germline loops: CDR1 SGHVS, CDR2 FQNEAQ. DNA for the CDR3: TGTGCCAGCAGCCCCATGTATGCAGATACGCAGTATTTT. Translated, it gives CASSPMYADTQYF.